The source of this T cell receptor (beta chain) is a study of cytomegalovirus exposure and HLA in healthy donors. Broader study findings: Some highly shared sequence variants likely arose as a pipeline artifact. Donors were assumed by presence/absence analyses to have roughly uniform sequencing depth.

Whereas donors were nominally healthy upon sampling, unrecorded immune exposures were probable. Primers for the PCR totalled 60 Vbeta and 13 Jbeta. This table comes from immunoSEQ multiplex PCR, and its TCRdb copy is limited to in-frame clones, with some not included. The data hold around 130,000 clones, with approximately 75% observed a single time. To note about this clone: Its antigen is still unknown.

The specimen sequenced was PBMCs. The TCR originated in a woman in her forties in good health and CMV-seropositive.

CDR3: CASSLDFRLAGGQSGELFF. In nucleotides, the CDR3 is TGTGCCAGCAGCTTAGACTTCCGACTAGCGGGGGGGCAATCCGGGGAGCTGTTTTTT. This sequence joins TRBV11-2 and TRBJ2-2, with 14 positions matching TRBD2. With V trimmed by 0 bases and J by 6 bases, 9 bases remained unmatched. This CDR3 comprises 19 residues. Germline CDR1 and CDR2: SGHAT and FQNNGV.